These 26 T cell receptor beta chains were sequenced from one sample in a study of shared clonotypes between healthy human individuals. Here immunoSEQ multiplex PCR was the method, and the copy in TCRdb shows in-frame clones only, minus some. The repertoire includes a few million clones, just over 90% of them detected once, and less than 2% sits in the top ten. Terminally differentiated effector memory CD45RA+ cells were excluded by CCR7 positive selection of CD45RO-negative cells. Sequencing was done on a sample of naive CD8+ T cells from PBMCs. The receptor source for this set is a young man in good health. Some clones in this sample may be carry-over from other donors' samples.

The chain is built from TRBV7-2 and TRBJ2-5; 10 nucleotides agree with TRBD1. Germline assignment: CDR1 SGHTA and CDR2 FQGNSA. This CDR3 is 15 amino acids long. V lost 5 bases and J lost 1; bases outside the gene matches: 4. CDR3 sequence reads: CASSTRDRGQETQYF. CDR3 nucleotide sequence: TGTGCCAGCAGCACCCGGGACAGGGGCCAAGAGACCCAGTACTTC. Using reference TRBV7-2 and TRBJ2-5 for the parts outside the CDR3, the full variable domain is GAGVSQSPSNKVTEKGKDVELRCDPISGHTALYWYRQSLGQGLEFLIYFQGNSAPDKSGLPSDRFSAERTGGSVSTLTIQRTQQEDSAVYLCASSTRDRGQETQYFGPGTRLLVL.

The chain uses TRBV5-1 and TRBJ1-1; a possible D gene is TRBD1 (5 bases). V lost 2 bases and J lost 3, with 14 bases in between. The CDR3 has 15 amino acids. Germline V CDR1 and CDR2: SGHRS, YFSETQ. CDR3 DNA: TGCGCCAGCAGCTTAAACCGGGACGGGTACACTGAAGCTTTCTTT. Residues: CASSLNRDGYTEAFF. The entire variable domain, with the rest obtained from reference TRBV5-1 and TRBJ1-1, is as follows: KAGVTQTPRYLIKTRGQQVTLSCSPISGHRSVSWYQQTPGQGLQFLFEYFSETQRNKGNFPGRFSGRQFSNSRSEMNVSTLELGDSALYLCASSLNRDGYTEAFFGQGTRLTVV.

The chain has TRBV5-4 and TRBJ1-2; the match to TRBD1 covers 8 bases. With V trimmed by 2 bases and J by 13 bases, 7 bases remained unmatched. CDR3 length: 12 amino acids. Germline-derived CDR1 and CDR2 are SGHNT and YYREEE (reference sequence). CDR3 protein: CASSLDRGLATF. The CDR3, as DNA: TGTGCCAGCAGCTTAGACAGGGGTTTGGCCACCTTC.

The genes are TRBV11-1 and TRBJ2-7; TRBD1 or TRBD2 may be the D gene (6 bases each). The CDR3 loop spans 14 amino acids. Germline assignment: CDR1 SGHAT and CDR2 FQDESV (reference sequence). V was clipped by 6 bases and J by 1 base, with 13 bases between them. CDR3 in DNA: TGTGCCAGCAGTCAACGGGGGCGTTCCTACGAGCAGTACTTC. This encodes CASSQRGRSYEQYF.

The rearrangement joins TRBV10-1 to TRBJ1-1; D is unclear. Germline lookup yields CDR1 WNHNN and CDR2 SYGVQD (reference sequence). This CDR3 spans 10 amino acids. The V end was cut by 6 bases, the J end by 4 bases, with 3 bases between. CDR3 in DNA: TGCGCCAGCAGGGCCACTGAAGCTTTCTTT. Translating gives CASRATEAFF.

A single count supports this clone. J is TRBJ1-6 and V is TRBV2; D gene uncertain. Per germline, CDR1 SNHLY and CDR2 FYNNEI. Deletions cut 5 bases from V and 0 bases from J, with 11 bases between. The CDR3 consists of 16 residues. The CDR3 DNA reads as TGTGCCAGCAGTCGGACGGAAAGCTCCTATAATTCACCCCTCCACTTT. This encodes CASSRTESSYNSPLHF.

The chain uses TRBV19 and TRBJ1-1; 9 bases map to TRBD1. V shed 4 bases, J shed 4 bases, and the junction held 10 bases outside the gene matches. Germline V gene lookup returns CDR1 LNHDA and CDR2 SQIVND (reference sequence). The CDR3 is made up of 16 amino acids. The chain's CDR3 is CASSSLQGASGTEAFF. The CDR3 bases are TGTGCCAGTAGTAGTTTACAGGGGGCCTCCGGCACTGAAGCTTTCTTT. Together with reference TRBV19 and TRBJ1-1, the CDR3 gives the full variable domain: DGGITQSPKYLFRKEGQNVTLSCEQNLNHDAMYWYRQDPGQGLRLIYYSQIVNDFQKGDIAEGYSVSREKKESFPLTVTSAQKNPTAFYLCASSSLQGASGTEAFFGQGTRLTVV.

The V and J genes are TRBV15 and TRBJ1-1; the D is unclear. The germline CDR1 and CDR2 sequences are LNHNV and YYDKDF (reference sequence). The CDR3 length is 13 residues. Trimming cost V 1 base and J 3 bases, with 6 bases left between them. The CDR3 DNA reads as TGTGCCACCAGCAGAGTTTTGCACACTGAAGCTTTCTTT. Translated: CATSRVLHTEAFF. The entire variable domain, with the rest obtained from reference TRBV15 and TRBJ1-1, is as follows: DAMVIQNPRYQVTQFGKPVTLSCSQTLNHNVMYWYQQKSSQAPKLLFHYYDKDFNNEADTPDNFQSRRPNTSFCFLDIRSPGLGDTAMYLCATSRVLHTEAFFGQGTRLTVV.

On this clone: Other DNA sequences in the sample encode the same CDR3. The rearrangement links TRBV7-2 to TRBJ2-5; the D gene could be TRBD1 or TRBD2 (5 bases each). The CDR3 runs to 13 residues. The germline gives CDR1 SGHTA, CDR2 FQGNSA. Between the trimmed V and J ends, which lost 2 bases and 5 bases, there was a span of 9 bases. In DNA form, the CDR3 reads TGTGCCAGCAGCTTACGGGGACGGGAGACCCAGTACTTC. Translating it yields CASSLRGRETQYF.

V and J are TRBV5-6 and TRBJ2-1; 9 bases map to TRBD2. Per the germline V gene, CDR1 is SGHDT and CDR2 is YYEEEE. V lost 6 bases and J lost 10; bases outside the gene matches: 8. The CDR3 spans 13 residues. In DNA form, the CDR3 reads TGTGCCAGCAACCCCCCGACTAGCGGAGAGCAGTTCTTC. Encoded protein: CASNPPTSGEQFF. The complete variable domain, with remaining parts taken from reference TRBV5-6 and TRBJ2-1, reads DAGVTQSPTHLIKTRGQQVTLRCSPKSGHDTVSWYQQALGQGPQFIFQYYEEEERQRGNFPDRFSGHQFPNYSSELNVNALLLGDSALYLCASNPPTSGEQFFGPGTRLTVL.

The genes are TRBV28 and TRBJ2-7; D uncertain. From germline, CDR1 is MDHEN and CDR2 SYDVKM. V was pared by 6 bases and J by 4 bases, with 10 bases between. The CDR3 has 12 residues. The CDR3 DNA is TGTGCCAGCAGCCTTTTCGAATACGAGCAGTACTTC. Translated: CASSLFEYEQYF.

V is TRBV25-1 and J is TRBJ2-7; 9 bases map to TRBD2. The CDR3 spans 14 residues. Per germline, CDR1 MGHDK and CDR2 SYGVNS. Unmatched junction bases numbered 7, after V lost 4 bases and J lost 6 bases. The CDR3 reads CASSAISGSSEQYF. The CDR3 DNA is TGTGCCAGCAGTGCCATTAGCGGGAGTAGCGAGCAGTACTTC.

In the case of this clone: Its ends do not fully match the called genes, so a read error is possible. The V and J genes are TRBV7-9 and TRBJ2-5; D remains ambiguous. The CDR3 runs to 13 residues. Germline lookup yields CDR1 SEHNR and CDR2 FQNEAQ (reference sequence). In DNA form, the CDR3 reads TGTGCCAGCAACGCCGGGCTATTAGAGGCCCAGTACTTC. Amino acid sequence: CASNAGLLEAQYF.

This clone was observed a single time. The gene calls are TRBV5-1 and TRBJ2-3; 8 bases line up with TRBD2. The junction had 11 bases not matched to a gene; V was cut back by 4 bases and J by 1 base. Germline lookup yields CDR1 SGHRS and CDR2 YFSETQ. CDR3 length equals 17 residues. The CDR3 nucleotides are TGCGCCAGCAGCCCCCGGGGGGGGGTTCAAGGCACAGATACGCAGTATTTT. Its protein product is CASSPRGGVQGTDTQYF. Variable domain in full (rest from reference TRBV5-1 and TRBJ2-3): KAGVTQTPRYLIKTRGQQVTLSCSPISGHRSVSWYQQTPGQGLQFLFEYFSETQRNKGNFPGRFSGRQFSNSRSEMNVSTLELGDSALYLCASSPRGGVQGTDTQYFGPGTRLTVL.

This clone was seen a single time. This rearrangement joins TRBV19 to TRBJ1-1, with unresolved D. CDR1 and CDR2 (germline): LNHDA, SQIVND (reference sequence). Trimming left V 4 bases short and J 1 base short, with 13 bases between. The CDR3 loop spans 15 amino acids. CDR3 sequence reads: CASSTSGRKNTEAFF. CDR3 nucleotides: TGTGCCAGTAGTACGTCCGGACGGAAGAACACTGAAGCTTTCTTT.

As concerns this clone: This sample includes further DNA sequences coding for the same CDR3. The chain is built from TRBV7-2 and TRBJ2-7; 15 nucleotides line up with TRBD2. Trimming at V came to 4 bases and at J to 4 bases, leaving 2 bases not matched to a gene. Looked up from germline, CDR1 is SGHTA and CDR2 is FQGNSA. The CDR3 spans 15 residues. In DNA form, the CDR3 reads TGTGCCAGCAGCTCGGGACTAGCGGGAGGTTACGAGCAGTACTTC. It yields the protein CASSSGLAGGYEQYF.

CDR3 coding DNA: TGTGCCAGCAGCCAGTGGACCCGCACCGGGGAGCTGTTTTTT. It translates to CASSQWTRTGELFF. The J gene is TRBJ2-2, the V gene TRBV11-2; D call uncertain. CDR1 is SGHAT and CDR2 is FQNNGV in the germline V gene. Trimming removed 5 bases at V and 4 bases at J, with 11 bases between. CDR3 size: 14 residues.

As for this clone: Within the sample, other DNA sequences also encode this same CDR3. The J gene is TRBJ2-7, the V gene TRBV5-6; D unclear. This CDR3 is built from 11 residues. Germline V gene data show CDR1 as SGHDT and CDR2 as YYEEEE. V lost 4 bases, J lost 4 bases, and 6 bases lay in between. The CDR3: CASSQGYEQYF. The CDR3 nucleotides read TGTGCCAGCAGCCAAGGTTACGAGCAGTACTTC.

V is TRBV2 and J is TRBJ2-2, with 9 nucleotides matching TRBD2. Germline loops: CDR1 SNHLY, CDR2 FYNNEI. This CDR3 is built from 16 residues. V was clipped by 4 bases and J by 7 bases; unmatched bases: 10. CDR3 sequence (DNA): TGTGCCAGCAGTGCGTCACTAGCGGGTCCCGGCGGGGAGCTGTTTTTT. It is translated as CASSASLAGPGGELFF.

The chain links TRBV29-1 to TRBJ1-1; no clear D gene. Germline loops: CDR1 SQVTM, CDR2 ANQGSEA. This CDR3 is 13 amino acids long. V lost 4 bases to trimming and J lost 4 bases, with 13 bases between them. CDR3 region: CSVGGIGATEAFF. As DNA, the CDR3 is TGCAGCGTTGGTGGGATAGGAGCCACTGAAGCTTTCTTT.

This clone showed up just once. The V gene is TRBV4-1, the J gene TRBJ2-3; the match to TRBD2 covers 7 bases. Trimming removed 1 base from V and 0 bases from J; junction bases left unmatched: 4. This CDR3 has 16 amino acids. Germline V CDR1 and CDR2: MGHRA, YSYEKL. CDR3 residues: CASSQALAASTDTQYF. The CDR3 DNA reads TGCGCCAGCAGCCAAGCCCTAGCGGCTAGCACAGATACGCAGTATTTT.

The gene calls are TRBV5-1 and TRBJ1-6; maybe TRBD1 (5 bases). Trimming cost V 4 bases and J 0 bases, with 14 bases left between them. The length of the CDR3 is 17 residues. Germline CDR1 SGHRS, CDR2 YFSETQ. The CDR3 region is CASSEPTVGSYNSPLHF. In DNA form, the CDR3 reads TGCGCCAGCAGCGAGCCGACAGTTGGCTCCTATAATTCACCCCTCCACTTT.

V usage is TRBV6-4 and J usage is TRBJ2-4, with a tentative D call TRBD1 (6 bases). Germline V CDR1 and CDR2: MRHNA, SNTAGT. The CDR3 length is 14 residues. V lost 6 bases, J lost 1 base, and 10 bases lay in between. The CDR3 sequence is CASRTQGAKNIQYF. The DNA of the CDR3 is TGTGCCAGCAGAACCCAGGGGGCCAAAAACATTCAGTACTTC.

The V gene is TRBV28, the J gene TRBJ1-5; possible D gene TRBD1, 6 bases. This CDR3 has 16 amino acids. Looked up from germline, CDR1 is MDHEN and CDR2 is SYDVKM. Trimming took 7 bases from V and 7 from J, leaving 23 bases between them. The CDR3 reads CASTILVGQGWQPQHF. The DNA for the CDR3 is TGTGCCAGCACCATCTTGGTGGGGCAGGGGTGGCAGCCCCAGCATTTT.

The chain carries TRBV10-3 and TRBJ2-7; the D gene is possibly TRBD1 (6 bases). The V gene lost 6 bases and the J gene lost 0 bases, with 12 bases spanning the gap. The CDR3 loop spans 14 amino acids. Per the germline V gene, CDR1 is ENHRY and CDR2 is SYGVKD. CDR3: CAIRVGTLSYEQYF. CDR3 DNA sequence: TGTGCCATCAGGGTCGGGACACTCTCCTACGAGCAGTACTTC.

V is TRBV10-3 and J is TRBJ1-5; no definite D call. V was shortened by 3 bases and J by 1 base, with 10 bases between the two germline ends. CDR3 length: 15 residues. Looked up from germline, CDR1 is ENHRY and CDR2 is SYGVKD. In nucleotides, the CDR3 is TGTGCCATCAGTGATGATTGGGTAAGCAATCAGCCCCAGCATTTT. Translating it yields CAISDDWVSNQPQHF.